This paragraph reports one TCR beta chain. Its antigen is undetermined. The data originate from a study of T-cell reconstitution after alpha-beta-depleted transplantation in children. Between the trimmed V and J ends, which lost 0 bases and 9 bases, there was a span of 25 bases. CDR1 SGDLS and CDR2 YYNGEE come from the germline V gene. There are 18 residues in the CDR3. Library preparation (for TCRbeta) was performed with unique molecular identifiers. One entry per CDR3 protein results from TCRdb running MiXCR on the PCR reads. Of 90,000 to 100,000 distinct CDR3 sequences in the sample, less than 25% were seen once. Study observations and caveats: About two months after transplant, alpha-beta T cells reportedly came from several hundred expanded graft clones.

The sequences come from PBMCs, collected before TCRalphabeta/CD19-depleted stem cell transplant. The rearrangement joins TRBV9 to TRBJ2-1, with a possible D match to TRBD2 (6 bases). The source is a boy between 2 and 10 years old with acute lymphoblastic leukemia, due to receive a stem cell transplant. In DNA form, the CDR3 reads TGTGCCAGCAGCGTAGCGCCGGACGATGGAGGAGGGGCCGGTGAGCAGTTCTTC. This codes for CASSVAPDDGGGAGEQFF. The full variable domain, with the rest looked up from reference TRBV9 and TRBJ2-1, is DSGVTQTPKHLITATGQRVTLRCSPRSGDLSVYWYQQSLDQGLQFLIQYYNGEERAKGNILERFSAQQFPDLHSELNLSSLELGDSALYFCASSVAPDDGGGAGEQFFGPGTRLTVL.